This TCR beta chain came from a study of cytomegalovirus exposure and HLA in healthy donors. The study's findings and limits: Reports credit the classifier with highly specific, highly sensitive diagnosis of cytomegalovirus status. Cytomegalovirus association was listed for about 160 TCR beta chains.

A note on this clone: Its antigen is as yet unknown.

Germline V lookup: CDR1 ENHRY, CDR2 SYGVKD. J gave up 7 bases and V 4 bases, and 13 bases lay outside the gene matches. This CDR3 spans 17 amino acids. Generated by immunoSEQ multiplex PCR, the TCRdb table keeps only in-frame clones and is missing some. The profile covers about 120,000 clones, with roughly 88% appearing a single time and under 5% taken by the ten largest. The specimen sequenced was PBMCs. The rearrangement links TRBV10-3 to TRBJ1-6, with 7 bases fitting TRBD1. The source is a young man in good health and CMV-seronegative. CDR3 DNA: TGTGCCATCAGTGGCGAGACTTGGGGACAGAACAATTCACCCCTCCACTTT. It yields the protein CAISGETWGQNNSPLHF.